There are many counts of the clone carrying this T cell receptor beta chain. Antigen specificity is unknown. The data belong to a study of molecular identifiers for immune sequencing clone quantification. Bulk libraries came from a prior protocol with listed TCR primers. In TCRdb, the PCR reads were re-called with MiXCR into one record per CDR3 protein. Here the sample spans about 100,000 distinct CDR3 sequences, roughly a fifth being singletons. Germline CDR1 reads MNHEY; CDR2 reads SMNVEV (reference sequence). The CDR3 consists of 16 residues. V dropped 5 bases and J dropped 0; count of bases not matched to a gene: 10. Study outcomes and limitations: Clones exceeding 20 RNA copies carried over 99% of effector molecules but under 1% of naive-cell molecules.

The chain joins TRBV27 to TRBJ2-7; TRBD2 agrees at 7 bases. Material for sequencing was naive CD8+ T cells from blood, with Jurkat cell RNA spiked in. Subset described: FACS-sorted CD8+CD4-CCR7+CD45RA+ naive T cells. The sequence was collected from a human donor in good health. Some libraries in this study had Jurkat cell RNA spiked in. The DNA for the CDR3 is TGTGCCAGCAGTACCCAAGGAGCGGGATCCTCCTACGAGCAGTACTTC. Protein sequence: CASSTQGAGSSYEQYF.